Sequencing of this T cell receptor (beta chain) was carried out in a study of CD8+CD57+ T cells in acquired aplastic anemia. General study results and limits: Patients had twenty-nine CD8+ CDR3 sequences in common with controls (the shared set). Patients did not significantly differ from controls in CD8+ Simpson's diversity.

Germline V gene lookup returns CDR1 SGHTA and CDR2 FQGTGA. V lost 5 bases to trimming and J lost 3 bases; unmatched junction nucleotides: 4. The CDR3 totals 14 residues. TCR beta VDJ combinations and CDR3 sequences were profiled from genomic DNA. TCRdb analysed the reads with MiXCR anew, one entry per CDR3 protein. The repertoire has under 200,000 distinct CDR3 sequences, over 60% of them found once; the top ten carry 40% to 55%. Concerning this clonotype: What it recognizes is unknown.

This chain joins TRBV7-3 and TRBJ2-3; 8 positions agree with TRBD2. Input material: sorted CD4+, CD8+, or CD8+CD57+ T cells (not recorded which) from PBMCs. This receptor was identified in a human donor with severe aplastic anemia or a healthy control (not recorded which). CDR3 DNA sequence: TGTGCCAGCAGCCGGGGGGGACCTACAGATACGCAGTATTTT. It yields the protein CASSRGGPTDTQYF.